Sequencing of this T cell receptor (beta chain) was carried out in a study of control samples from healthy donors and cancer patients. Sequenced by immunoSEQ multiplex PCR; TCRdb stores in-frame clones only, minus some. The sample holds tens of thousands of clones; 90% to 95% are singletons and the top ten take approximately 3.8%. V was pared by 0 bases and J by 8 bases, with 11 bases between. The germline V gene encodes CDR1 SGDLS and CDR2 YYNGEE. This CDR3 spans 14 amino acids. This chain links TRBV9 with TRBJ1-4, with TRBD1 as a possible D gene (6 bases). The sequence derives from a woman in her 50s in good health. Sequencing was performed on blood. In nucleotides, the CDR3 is TGTGCCAGCAGCGTAGAGGGGGGGCGCGAAAAACTGTTTTTT. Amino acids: CASSVEGGREKLFF.